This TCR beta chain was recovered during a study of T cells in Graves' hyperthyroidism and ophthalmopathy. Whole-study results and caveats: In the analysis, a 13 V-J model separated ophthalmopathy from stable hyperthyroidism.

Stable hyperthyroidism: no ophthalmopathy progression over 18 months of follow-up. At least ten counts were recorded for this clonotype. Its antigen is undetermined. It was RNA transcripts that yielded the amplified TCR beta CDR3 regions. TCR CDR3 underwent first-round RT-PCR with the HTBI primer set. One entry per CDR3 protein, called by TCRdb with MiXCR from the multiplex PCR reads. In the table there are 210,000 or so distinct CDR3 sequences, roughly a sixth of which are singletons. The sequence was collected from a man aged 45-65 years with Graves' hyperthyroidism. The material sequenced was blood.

The CDR3 sequence: CAISGTGVNEQFF. The CDR3, as DNA: TGTGCCATCAGTGGGACAGGGGTCAATGAGCAGTTCTTC. The chain links TRBV10-3 to TRBJ2-1, with TRBD1 matching 9 bases. V trimming: 4 bases; J trimming: 6 bases; junction bases outside the gene matches: 1. Germline CDR1 and CDR2: ENHRY and SYGVKD. There are 13 residues in the CDR3.